This TCR beta chain is drawn from a study of control samples from healthy donors and cancer patients. Produced via immunoSEQ multiplex PCR; TCRdb's table is partial and in-frame only. The data contain approximately 100,000 clones, just under 95% of them seen just once; the ten biggest clones take up about 3%. This receptor was obtained from a human donor in good health. The donor label of this sample is uncertain. The material sequenced was blood.

CDR3 residues: CAGHLSGNTIYF. The CDR3, as DNA: TGTGCCGGGCATCTCTCTGGAAACACCATATATTTT. This chain connects TRBV30 to TRBJ1-3; no reliable D call. Germline-derived CDR1 and CDR2 are GTSNPN and SVGIG (reference sequence). The CDR3 extends over 12 amino acids. V gave up 8 bases and J gave up 0 bases, with 8 bases separating them.